This T cell receptor (beta chain) was identified during a study of cytomegalovirus exposure and HLA in healthy donors. The CDR3 has 15 residues. V was cut by 0 bases and J by 4 bases, with 12 bases left in between. Looked up from germline, CDR1 is MGHRA and CDR2 is YSYEKL. In regard to this clone: What it binds is unknown.

Study-wide results and limits: In a later analysis, productive TCRs from donors in an Asian-associated ancestry cluster reportedly carried fewer N-insertions than the cohort mean. It was 150 to 200 TCR beta chains that were listed as cytomegalovirus-associated.

The PCR employed 60 Vbeta primers together with 13 Jbeta primers. Libraries were prepared by immunoSEQ multiplex PCR; TCRdb keeps only in-frame clonotypes and omits some of them. The table records fewer than 200,000 clones, 80% to 90% of them present only once. The receptor was isolated from a man aged 18 to 30 in good health and CMV-seropositive. The rearrangement links TRBV4-1 to TRBJ1-1, with D possibly matching TRBD1 (6 bases). Sequencing input: PBMCs. The CDR3 sequence is CASSQEGAQGTEAFF. The CDR3 DNA reads TGCGCCAGCAGCCAAGAGGGGGCGCAGGGCACTGAAGCTTTCTTT.